This entry describes one T cell receptor (beta chain). The data were taken from a study of blood T cell repertoires in COVID-19. Overall study: The United States, Italy and Spain were the sources of the acute and convalescent COVID-19 samples. T cells, B-cell-depleted T cells, or PBMCs provided the cDNA or gDNA that served as material.

Authors' analysis steps: Amplified reference gene primers provided the basis for estimating nucleated cell counts. Assay: immunoSEQ multiplex PCR; the TCRdb copy retains only in-frame clones and omits some. The DNA was the basis for D and trimming; V, J and clone size are from that table. The table includes about 100,000 clones, roughly 80% detected once. V was pared by 4 bases and J by 8 bases, with 6 bases of the junction left unmatched. This CDR3 is built from 13 residues. The chain recombines TRBV12-3 or TRBV12-4 with TRBJ1-2; 8 bases are shared with TRBD1. Sample: peripheral blood. The clonotype originates from a man aged 60-69 years with active or convalescent COVID-19. CDR3 coding DNA: TGTGCCAGCAGTTCGGACAGGGTGGGAGGCTACACCTTC. It translates to CASSSDRVGGYTF.